This is a list of T cell receptor beta chains from one sample in a study of cytomegalovirus exposure and HLA in healthy donors. The protocol was immunoSEQ multiplex PCR, while the TCRdb copy is restricted to in-frame clones and leaves out a portion. The data hold around 180,000 clones, with about 80% observed a single time. The sequencing sample was made of PBMCs. The source of these receptors is a woman in her thirties in good health and CMV-seropositive. The CDR3 runs from the conserved cysteine through the conserved F or W. Each record gives: J gene, clone size, D gene, V gene, CDR3 protein, CDR3 DNA. D genes are given only for firm matches. Only part of the rows carry a size: once, few, many, or a class if the clone is expanded.

j_call: TRBJ2-7
clone_size: -
d_call: TRBD2
v_call: TRBV25-1
cdr3_aa: CASRGGSYEQYF
cdr3_nt: TGTGCCAGCAGAGGCGGGAGTTACGAGCAGTACTTC

j_call: TRBJ1-1
clone_size: -
d_call: -
v_call: TRBV27
cdr3_aa: CASSFRDTTEAFF
cdr3_nt: TGTGCCAGCAGTTTCCGGGACACCACTGAAGCTTTCTTT

j_call: TRBJ2-2
clone_size: -
d_call: TRBD1
v_call: TRBV5-1
cdr3_aa: CASSQGQVTGELFF
cdr3_nt: TGCGCCAGCAGCCAGGGACAGGTCACCGGGGAGCTGTTTTTT

j_call: TRBJ1-3
clone_size: -
d_call: TRBD1
v_call: TRBV5-5
cdr3_aa: CASRTGGTGNTIYF
cdr3_nt: TGTGCCAGCAGAACAGGGGGCACTGGAAACACCATATATTTT

j_call: TRBJ2-7
clone_size: -
d_call: TRBD1
v_call: TRBV18
cdr3_aa: CASSPLKQGVTYYEQYF
cdr3_nt: TGTGCCAGCTCACCGCTGAAACAGGGGGTGACCTACTACGAGCAGTACTTC

j_call: TRBJ2-1
clone_size: -
d_call: TRBD2
v_call: TRBV6-5
cdr3_aa: CASSLAGTSYNEQFF
cdr3_nt: TGTGCCAGCAGCTTAGCGGGAACCTCCTACAATGAGCAGTTCTTC

j_call: TRBJ2-7
clone_size: -
d_call: TRBD2
v_call: TRBV28
cdr3_aa: CASSVSGLAGDYEQYF
cdr3_nt: TGTGCCAGCAGTGTTTCTGGACTAGCGGGAGACTACGAGCAGTACTTC

j_call: TRBJ1-4
clone_size: -
d_call: -
v_call: TRBV27
cdr3_aa: CASSKRTATNEKLFF
cdr3_nt: TGTGCCAGCAGTAAAAGGACAGCAACTAATGAAAAACTGTTTTTT

j_call: TRBJ2-4
clone_size: -
d_call: -
v_call: TRBV5-6
cdr3_aa: CASSLLGFGRDKNIQYF
cdr3_nt: TGTGCCAGCAGCTTGTTGGGTTTTGGCAGGGACAAAAACATTCAGTACTTC

j_call: TRBJ2-7
clone_size: -
d_call: TRBD2
v_call: TRBV6-1
cdr3_aa: CASSEGGIAGIPHF
cdr3_nt: TGTGCCAGCAGTGAAGGCGGGATAGCGGGGATACCACATTTC

j_call: TRBJ2-5
clone_size: -
d_call: TRBD2
v_call: TRBV5-1
cdr3_aa: CASSLDLAGVRETQYF
cdr3_nt: TGCGCCAGCAGCTTGGACCTAGCGGGAGTGAGGGAGACCCAGTACTTC

j_call: TRBJ1-1
clone_size: -
d_call: TRBD1
v_call: TRBV14
cdr3_aa: CASSHPTGDTEAFF
cdr3_nt: TGTGCCAGCAGCCATCCCACAGGGGACACTGAAGCTTTCTTT

j_call: TRBJ2-1
clone_size: -
d_call: TRBD2
v_call: TRBV7-2
cdr3_aa: CASGFWGGGTNEQFF
cdr3_nt: TGTGCCAGTGGCTTTTGGGGCGGGGGGACCAATGAGCAGTTCTTC

j_call: TRBJ2-2
clone_size: -
d_call: -
v_call: TRBV6-6
cdr3_aa: CASSYPGSYTGELFF
cdr3_nt: TGTGCCAGCAGTTACCCCGGTTCTTACACCGGGGAGCTGTTTTTT

j_call: TRBJ2-1
clone_size: -
d_call: -
v_call: TRBV25-1
cdr3_aa: CASSNFAGNEQFF
cdr3_nt: TGTGCCAGCAGTAATTTTGCGGGGAATGAGCAGTTCTTC

j_call: TRBJ1-5
clone_size: -
d_call: TRBD1
v_call: TRBV7-8
cdr3_aa: CASSPTGTGNSQPQHF
cdr3_nt: TGTGCCAGCAGCCCAACCGGGACAGGGAACTCCCAGCCCCAGCATTTT

j_call: TRBJ2-7
clone_size: -
d_call: TRBD2
v_call: TRBV30
cdr3_aa: CAWNEGTSGEQYF
cdr3_nt: TGTGCCTGGAACGAAGGGACTAGTGGCGAGCAGTACTTC

j_call: TRBJ2-7
clone_size: -
d_call: TRBD2
v_call: TRBV9
cdr3_aa: CASSSSGNAYEQYF
cdr3_nt: TGTGCCAGCAGCTCAAGCGGGAACGCCTACGAGCAGTACTTC

j_call: TRBJ2-6
clone_size: -
d_call: TRBD2
v_call: TRBV29-1
cdr3_aa: CSVFGASGRKTGANVLTF
cdr3_nt: TGCAGCGTTTTTGGGGCTAGCGGGAGAAAAACCGGGGCCAACGTCCTGACTTTC

j_call: TRBJ1-2
clone_size: -
d_call: TRBD1
v_call: TRBV10-3
cdr3_aa: CAISGDRANYGYTF
cdr3_nt: TGTGCCATCAGTGGAGACAGGGCTAACTATGGCTACACCTTC

j_call: TRBJ1-2
clone_size: -
d_call: -
v_call: TRBV10-3
cdr3_aa: CAISEQGNYGYTF
cdr3_nt: TGTGCCATCAGTGAACAGGGTAACTATGGCTACACCTTC

j_call: TRBJ1-2
clone_size: -
d_call: -
v_call: TRBV25-1
cdr3_aa: CASQSNGGYGYTF
cdr3_nt: TGTGCCAGCCAAAGTAACGGGGGGTATGGCTACACCTTC

j_call: TRBJ2-4
clone_size: -
d_call: TRBD2
v_call: TRBV4-2
cdr3_aa: CASSQEAGGVEDIQYF
cdr3_nt: TGTGCCAGCAGCCAAGAAGCGGGAGGGGTAGAAGACATTCAGTACTTC

j_call: TRBJ1-5
clone_size: -
d_call: TRBD1
v_call: TRBV6-5
cdr3_aa: CASRGQGANQPQHF
cdr3_nt: TGTGCCAGCAGAGGACAGGGGGCCAATCAGCCCCAGCATTTT

j_call: TRBJ2-3
clone_size: few
d_call: -
v_call: TRBV29-1
cdr3_aa: CSVAGISTDTQYF
cdr3_nt: TGCAGCGTTGCCGGGATCAGCACAGATACGCAGTATTTT

j_call: TRBJ2-7
clone_size: -
d_call: -
v_call: TRBV5-4
cdr3_aa: CASSRGTDTSYEQYF
cdr3_nt: TGTGCCAGCAGCCGCGGGACTGATACTTCCTACGAGCAGTACTTC

j_call: TRBJ1-2
clone_size: -
d_call: TRBD1
v_call: TRBV10-2
cdr3_aa: CASSSTGTGRYGYTF
cdr3_nt: TGCGCCAGCAGTAGTACCGGGACAGGGAGGTATGGCTACACCTTC

j_call: TRBJ2-1
clone_size: -
d_call: TRBD1
v_call: TRBV9
cdr3_aa: CASARQGGWNEQFF
cdr3_nt: TGTGCCAGCGCCCGACAGGGGGGGTGGAATGAGCAGTTCTTC

j_call: TRBJ2-6
clone_size: -
d_call: -
v_call: TRBV28
cdr3_aa: CASSLGFTGANVLTF
cdr3_nt: TGTGCCAGCAGCCTAGGCTTTACTGGGGCCAACGTCCTGACTTTC

j_call: TRBJ2-1
clone_size: -
d_call: TRBD2
v_call: TRBV4-3
cdr3_aa: CASSQAGGESEQFF
cdr3_nt: TGCGCCAGCAGCCAAGCCGGGGGGGAGAGTGAGCAGTTCTTC

j_call: TRBJ1-5
clone_size: -
d_call: -
v_call: TRBV10-3
cdr3_aa: CAISRDTNQPQHF
cdr3_nt: TGTGCCATCTCCCGGGACACCAATCAGCCCCAGCATTTT

j_call: TRBJ2-7
clone_size: once
d_call: TRBD2
v_call: TRBV5-4
cdr3_aa: CASSLAGREGGEQYF
cdr3_nt: TGTGCCAGCAGCTTGGCGGGTCGGGAGGGCGGTGAGCAGTACTTC

j_call: TRBJ1-3
clone_size: once
d_call: -
v_call: TRBV28
cdr3_aa: CASSFPRANGNTIYF
cdr3_nt: TGTGCCAGCAGTTTTCCCAGGGCTAATGGAAACACCATATATTTT

j_call: TRBJ1-5
clone_size: -
d_call: TRBD1
v_call: TRBV6-1
cdr3_aa: CASSGGTGDQPQHF
cdr3_nt: TGTGCCAGCAGTGGGGGGACAGGGGATCAGCCCCAGCATTTT

j_call: TRBJ2-4
clone_size: -
d_call: -
v_call: TRBV2
cdr3_aa: CAILNRGGGGKNIQYF
cdr3_nt: TGTGCCATCCTGAACCGAGGAGGGGGCGGCAAAAACATTCAGTACTTC

j_call: TRBJ2-5
clone_size: -
d_call: TRBD1
v_call: TRBV10-1
cdr3_aa: CASSERTGLETQYF
cdr3_nt: TGCGCCAGCAGTGAGCGGACAGGGCTAGAGACCCAGTACTTC

j_call: TRBJ2-7
clone_size: -
d_call: TRBD1
v_call: TRBV6-5
cdr3_aa: CASDSQGEGTGEQYF
cdr3_nt: TGTGCCAGTGACTCACAGGGGGAGGGGACAGGGGAGCAGTACTTC

j_call: TRBJ2-7
clone_size: -
d_call: TRBD2
v_call: TRBV5-1
cdr3_aa: CASSAPGLGGEQYF
cdr3_nt: TGCGCCAGCAGCGCACCGGGACTAGGTGGGGAGCAGTACTTC

j_call: TRBJ2-5
clone_size: -
d_call: -
v_call: TRBV5-6
cdr3_aa: CASSLVAETQYF
cdr3_nt: TGTGCCAGCAGCCTAGTTGCGGAGACCCAGTACTTC

j_call: TRBJ2-7
clone_size: -
d_call: -
v_call: TRBV7-3
cdr3_aa: CASSSLLPVLLPYEQYF
cdr3_nt: TGTGCCAGCAGCTCCCTTCTTCCCGTACTACTACCCTACGAGCAGTACTTC

j_call: TRBJ2-1
clone_size: -
d_call: -
v_call: TRBV5-1
cdr3_aa: CASSLVSSHEQFF
cdr3_nt: TGCGCCAGCAGCTTGGTGTCTAGCCATGAGCAGTTCTTC

j_call: TRBJ2-1
clone_size: -
d_call: -
v_call: TRBV11-3
cdr3_aa: CASGKEANEQFF
cdr3_nt: TGTGCCAGCGGAAAAGAGGCAAATGAGCAGTTCTTC

j_call: TRBJ1-1
clone_size: -
d_call: -
v_call: TRBV9
cdr3_aa: CASSVALQGNTEAFF
cdr3_nt: TGTGCCAGCAGCGTAGCTTTACAGGGGAACACTGAAGCTTTCTTT

j_call: TRBJ2-3
clone_size: -
d_call: TRBD2
v_call: TRBV6-5
cdr3_aa: CASSRLAGGPDTQYF
cdr3_nt: TGTGCCAGCAGCAGACTAGCGGGAGGGCCAGATACGCAGTATTTT

j_call: TRBJ2-5
clone_size: -
d_call: -
v_call: TRBV30
cdr3_aa: CAWSGGLQETQYF
cdr3_nt: TGTGCCTGGAGTGGGGGACTTCAAGAGACCCAGTACTTC

j_call: TRBJ1-2
clone_size: -
d_call: -
v_call: TRBV28
cdr3_aa: CASTSDTNYGYTF
cdr3_nt: TGTGCCAGCACCTCGGACACGAACTATGGCTACACCTTC

j_call: TRBJ1-5
clone_size: -
d_call: -
v_call: TRBV27
cdr3_aa: CASSPHQTTLRNQPQHF
cdr3_nt: TGTGCCAGCAGTCCTCACCAGACGACATTACGGAATCAGCCCCAGCATTTT

j_call: TRBJ2-3
clone_size: -
d_call: TRBD1
v_call: TRBV5-8
cdr3_aa: CASSLAFDRGRADTQYF
cdr3_nt: TGTGCCAGCAGCTTGGCCTTTGACAGGGGGCGTGCAGATACGCAGTATTTT